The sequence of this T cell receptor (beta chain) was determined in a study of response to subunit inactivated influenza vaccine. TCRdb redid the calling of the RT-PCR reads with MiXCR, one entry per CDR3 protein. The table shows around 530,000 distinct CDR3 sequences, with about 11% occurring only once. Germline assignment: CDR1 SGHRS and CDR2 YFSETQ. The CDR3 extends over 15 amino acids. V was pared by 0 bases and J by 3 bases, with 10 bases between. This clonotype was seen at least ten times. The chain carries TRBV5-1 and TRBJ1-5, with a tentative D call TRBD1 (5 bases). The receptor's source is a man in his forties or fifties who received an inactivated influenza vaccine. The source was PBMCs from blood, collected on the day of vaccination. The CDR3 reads CASSLAPGTNQPQHF. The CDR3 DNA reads TGCGCCAGCAGCTTGGCCCCAGGGACCAATCAGCCCCAGCATTTT.